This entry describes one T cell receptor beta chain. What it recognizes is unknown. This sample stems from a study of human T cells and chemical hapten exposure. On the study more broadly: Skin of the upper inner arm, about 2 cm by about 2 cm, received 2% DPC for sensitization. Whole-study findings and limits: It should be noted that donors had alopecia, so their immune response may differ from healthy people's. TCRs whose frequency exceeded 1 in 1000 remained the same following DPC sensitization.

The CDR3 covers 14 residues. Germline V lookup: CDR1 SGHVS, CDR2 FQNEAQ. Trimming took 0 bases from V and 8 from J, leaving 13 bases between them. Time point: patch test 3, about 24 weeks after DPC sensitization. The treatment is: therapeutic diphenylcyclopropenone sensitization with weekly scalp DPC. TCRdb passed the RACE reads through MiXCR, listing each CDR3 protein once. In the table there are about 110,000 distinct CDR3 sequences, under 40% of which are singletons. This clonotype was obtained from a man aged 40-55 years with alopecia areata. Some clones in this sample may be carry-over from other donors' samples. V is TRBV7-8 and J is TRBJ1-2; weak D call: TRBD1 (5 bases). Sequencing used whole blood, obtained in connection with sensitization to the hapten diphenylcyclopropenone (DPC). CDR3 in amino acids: CASSLARGDRGYTF. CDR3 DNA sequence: TGTGCCAGCAGCTTAGCGCGGGGGGACCGCGGCTACACCTTC.